Presented here are 25 T cell receptor beta chains from one specimen sequenced in a study of T cells in Graves' hyperthyroidism and ophthalmopathy. Authors of the study amplified TCR beta CDR3 regions from RNA transcripts. RT-PCR in the first round (using the HTBI primer set) targeted the TCR CDR3. TCRdb ran MiXCR on the multiplex PCR reads and lists one entry per CDR3 protein. The sample yields approximately 630,000 distinct CDR3 sequences, around 15% seen once. The sample consisted of blood. The receptors shown here come from a woman aged 25-40 years with Graves' hyperthyroidism.

The chain has TRBV9 and TRBJ2-3; no reliable D call. CDR3 length: 14 amino acids. V was clipped by 4 bases and J by 2 bases, with 11 bases between them. Germline V CDR1 and CDR2: SGDLS, YYNGEE. CDR3 nucleotide sequence: TGTGCCAGCAGCTCGACACCGGTCACAGATACGCAGTATTTT. Amino acid sequence: CASSSTPVTDTQYF.

The chain links TRBV2 to TRBJ2-1, with D perhaps matching TRBD1 (5 bases). The CDR3 contains 10 residues. Per the germline V gene, CDR1 is SNHLY and CDR2 is FYNNEI. The V gene lost 6 bases and the J gene lost 10 bases, with 7 bases spanning the gap. The CDR3 bases are TGTGCCAGCAGGACAGCCGAGCAGTTCTTC. This gives the protein CASRTAEQFF.

In its sample, this clonotype was seen a few times. The chain employs TRBV7-2 and TRBJ2-5, with D tentatively TRBD2 (5 bases). There are 15 residues in the CDR3. The V end was cut by 2 bases, the J end by 1 base, with 11 bases between. The V gene's germline CDR1 is SGHTA and CDR2 FQGNSA. Written as DNA, the CDR3 is TGTGCCAGCAGCTTATTCGGACTGATCCAAGAGACCCAGTACTTC. Encoded protein: CASSLFGLIQETQYF.

At least ten counts were recorded for this clonotype. The chain combines TRBV11-1 with TRBJ2-3, with 8 bases lining up with TRBD2. The CDR3 is 16 amino acids. From germline, CDR1 is SGHAT and CDR2 FQDESV (reference sequence). With V trimmed by 5 bases and J by 3 bases, 10 bases remained unmatched. This CDR3 is CASSLTAGVSTDTQYF. CDR3 nucleotide sequence: TGTGCCAGCAGCCTTACAGCGGGAGTGAGTACAGATACGCAGTATTTT.

This clonotype has only a few counts. The J gene is TRBJ2-3, the V gene TRBV5-1, with D tentatively TRBD1 or TRBD2 (7 bases each). CDR3 length: 17 residues. CDR1 and CDR2 (germline): SGHRS, YFSETQ. Trimming pared 0 bases from V and 0 bases from J, leaving 14 bases between. The CDR3 protein is CASSLAAGGASTDTQYF. The CDR3 DNA reads TGCGCCAGCAGCTTGGCCGCAGGGGGGGCTAGCACAGATACGCAGTATTTT.

The count of this clonotype is one. The chain combines TRBV20-1 with TRBJ1-1; no definite D call. There are 16 residues in the CDR3. CDR1 is DFQATT, CDR2 SNEGSKA, per germline (reference sequence). V gave up 2 bases and J gave up 4 bases, with 20 bases separating them. CDR3 residues: CSARMRAGEGSTEAFF. For the CDR3, the DNA is TGCAGTGCTAGAATGCGGGCTGGGGAGGGAAGCACTGAAGCTTTCTTT.

This clonotype was seen many times. This chain joins TRBV29-1 and TRBJ1-1; D is unresolved. V was pared by 7 bases and J by 6 bases, with 12 bases between. CDR1 is SQVTM, CDR2 ANQGSEA, per germline. This CDR3 comprises 11 residues. This chain's CDR3 is CSALTGAEAFF. DNA for the CDR3: TGCAGCGCTCTGACTGGAGCTGAAGCTTTCTTT. Full variable domain (remainder filled in from reference TRBV29-1 and TRBJ1-1): SAVISQKPSRDICQRGTSLTIQCQVDSQVTMMFWYRQQPGQSLTLIATANQGSEATYESGFVIDKFPISRPNLTFSTLTVSNMSPEDSSIYLCSALTGAEAFFGQGTRLTVV.

The V call is TRBV7-2, the J call TRBJ2-2; TRBD2 matches at 9 bases. V shed 6 bases, J shed 2 bases, and the junction held 13 bases outside the gene matches. This CDR3 comprises 18 residues. Looked up from germline, CDR1 is SGHTA and CDR2 is FQGNSA. The CDR3 reads CASSPPGLAILNTGELFF. In DNA, the CDR3 is TGTGCCAGCAGTCCTCCGGGACTAGCAATCCTAAACACCGGGGAGCTGTTTTTT.

For this clonotype: Likely a read error: the CDR3 ends without its conserved phenylalanine or tryptophan. The CDR3 sequence is CASSVNTGGTEAFS. Written as DNA, the CDR3 is TGTGCCAGCAGCGTGAATACAGGGGGCACTGAAGCTTTCTCT. This chain joins TRBV9 and TRBJ1-1; 8 bases are a match to TRBD1. Looked up from germline, CDR1 is SGDLS and CDR2 is YYNGEE. J lost 4 bases, V lost 2 bases, and 4 bases had no gene match. The CDR3 contains 14 residues.

This clonotype was observed at least ten times. The gene calls are TRBV12-3 or TRBV12-4 and TRBJ2-1, with TRBD2 matching over 7 bases. The CDR3 loop spans 14 amino acids. J gave up 9 bases and V 0 bases, and 5 bases lay outside the gene matches. CDR3 DNA sequence: TGTGCCAGCAGTTTAGCGGGAGGGAGAGTTGAGCAGTTCTTC. Its translation is CASSLAGGRVEQFF.

This clonotype was seen repeatedly, ten times or more. The chain links TRBV6-6 to TRBJ2-5; maybe TRBD2 (5 bases). Germline V gene sequence: CDR1 MNHNY, CDR2 SVGAGI (reference sequence). The germline V and J ends were trimmed by 0 bases and 5 bases, with 13 bases remaining between them. This CDR3 comprises 15 residues. CDR3 DNA sequence: TGTGCCAGCAGTTACTCGGGAGTGGTTCAGGAGACCCAGTACTTC. Amino acid sequence: CASSYSGVVQETQYF.

This clonotype has only a few counts. The gene calls are TRBV29-1 and TRBJ1-1, with D unclear. The CDR3 length is 12 residues. Trimming pared 7 bases from V and 4 bases from J, leaving 13 bases between. Looked up from germline, CDR1 is SQVTM and CDR2 is ANQGSEA. This CDR3 reads CSAAGGVTEAFF. In DNA, the CDR3 is TGCAGCGCCGCCGGTGGGGTCACTGAAGCTTTCTTT. The full variable domain, its missing parts supplied by reference TRBV29-1 and TRBJ1-1, is SAVISQKPSRDICQRGTSLTIQCQVDSQVTMMFWYRQQPGQSLTLIATANQGSEATYESGFVIDKFPISRPNLTFSTLTVSNMSPEDSSIYLCSAAGGVTEAFFGQGTRLTVV.

The chain employs TRBV20-1 and TRBJ2-2, with 7 nucleotides matching TRBD1. V trimming: 3 bases; J trimming: 0 bases; junction bases outside the gene matches: 4. This CDR3 is built from 15 residues. Germline-derived CDR1 and CDR2 are DFQATT and SNEGSKA (reference sequence). The CDR3 bases are TGCAGTGCTAGCGGCCAGGGGGCGAACACCGGGGAGCTGTTTTTT. Residues: CSASGQGANTGELFF.

This clonotype was seen repeatedly, ten times or more. This chain joins TRBV2 and TRBJ2-1; 7 bases align to TRBD2. V lost 3 bases and J lost 8; bases outside the gene matches: 7. The V gene's germline CDR1 is SNHLY and CDR2 FYNNEI. There are 14 residues in the CDR3. This CDR3 is CASSDQLASDEQFF. CDR3 nucleotides: TGTGCCAGCAGTGACCAACTAGCGAGCGATGAGCAGTTCTTC.

V and J are TRBV19 and TRBJ2-2; 9 bases line up with TRBD2. The germline CDR1 and CDR2 sequences are LNHDA and SQIVND (reference sequence). The junction had 2 bases not matched to a gene; V was cut back by 1 base and J by 5 bases. CDR3 length: 15 amino acids. CDR3 region: CASSIGAGGTGELFF. In DNA, the CDR3 is TGTGCCAGTAGTATAGGAGCGGGAGGAACCGGGGAGCTGTTTTTT.

This clonotype was picked up many times. This chain connects TRBV12-3 or TRBV12-4 to TRBJ2-1; TRBD2 matches 14 bases. The CDR3 contains 14 residues. V was pared by 5 bases and J by 10 bases, with 4 bases of the junction left unmatched. CDR3 nucleotide sequence: TGTGCCAGCAGTCCCGGGACTAGCGGGAGAGAGCAGTTCTTC. It translates to CASSPGTSGREQFF.

The CDR3 DNA reads TGTGCCAGCAGCTTAGAGGGTCAGAGAGTCCAAGAGACCCAGTACTTC. This codes for CASSLEGQRVQETQYF. V gene TRBV7-2 combines with J gene TRBJ2-5; D remains ambiguous. The germline V gene encodes CDR1 SGHTA and CDR2 FQGNSA. V was pared by 1 base and J by 1 base, with 13 bases between. The CDR3 is made up of 16 amino acids.

In its sample, this clonotype was seen many times. This rearrangement joins TRBV20-1 to TRBJ1-1; 10 bases map to TRBD1. Germline V gene sequence: CDR1 DFQATT, CDR2 SNEGSKA (reference sequence). Trimming at V came to 6 bases and at J to 5 bases, leaving 12 bases not matched to a gene. The length of the CDR3 is 15 residues. This CDR3 reads CSALRMTGGRTEAFF. CDR3 nucleotide sequence: TGCAGTGCCCTAAGGATGACAGGGGGCAGGACTGAAGCTTTCTTT.

The rearrangement joins TRBV12-3 or TRBV12-4 to TRBJ1-5; D gene ambiguous. Trimming removed 2 bases at V and 7 bases at J, with 6 bases between. The CDR3 contains 12 residues. As DNA, the CDR3 is TGTGCCAGCAGTTTAATGGTCCAGCCCCAGCATTTT. Its translation is CASSLMVQPQHF.

With regard to this clonotype: One base away lies a much larger clone, so this may be a sequencing read error. V gene TRBV12-3 or TRBV12-4 combines with J gene TRBJ2-5; D perhaps matches TRBD1 (6 bases). The CDR3 is 14 amino acids. The CDR3, as DNA: TGTGCCAGCAGCACTGGACAGATTCAAGAGACCCAGTGCTTC. Residues: CASSTGQIQETQCF.

The chain couples TRBV7-9 to TRBJ2-1, with 12 bases matching TRBD2. This CDR3 comprises 19 residues. The germline CDR1 and CDR2 sequences are SEHNR and FQNEAQ (reference sequence). J lost 3 bases, V lost 2 bases, and 11 bases had no gene match. The CDR3 sequence is CASSLRSPVLAGGYNEQFF. The CDR3 region has the DNA TGTGCCAGCAGCTTAAGATCTCCGGTACTAGCGGGAGGCTACAATGAGCAGTTCTTC.

This rearrangement joins TRBV7-9 to TRBJ2-7; possibly TRBD1 for D (6 bases). V lost 2 bases and J lost 5, with 22 bases in between. The CDR3 spans 17 residues. Germline CDR1 and CDR2: SEHNR and FQNEAQ (reference sequence). The CDR3 region is CASSLKTPPGERHEQYF. CDR3 nucleotides: TGTGCCAGCAGCTTAAAAACGCCTCCAGGGGAACGCCACGAGCAGTACTTC. Full variable domain (remainder filled in from reference TRBV7-9 and TRBJ2-7): DTGVSQNPRHKITKRGQNVTFRCDPISEHNRLYWYRQTLGQGPEFLTYFQNEAQLEKSRLLSDRFSAERPKGSFSTLEIQRTEQGDSAMYLCASSLKTPPGERHEQYFGPGTRLTVT.

This clonotype was observed at least ten times. This rearrangement joins TRBV12-3 or TRBV12-4 to TRBJ1-6; maybe TRBD1 (6 bases). This CDR3 spans 15 amino acids. Trimming took off 8 bases at V and 7 bases at J, with 18 bases between the two ends. As DNA, the CDR3 is TGTGCCAGCTTTTCGGGTCGTCAGGGGAATTCACCCCTCCACTTT. It specifies CASFSGRQGNSPLHF.

The chain is built from TRBV19 and TRBJ2-7; D gene ambiguous. The germline V gene has CDR1 LNHDA and CDR2 SQIVND (reference sequence). CDR3 length: 13 residues. Trimming took 6 bases from V and 2 from J, leaving 11 bases between them. As DNA, the CDR3 is TGTGCCAGTAGGTTTGCACCGACCTACGAGCAGTACTTC. Its protein product is CASRFAPTYEQYF.

V usage is TRBV6-5 and J usage is TRBJ2-2; perhaps TRBD2 as D (6 bases). Deletions cut 2 bases from V and 0 bases from J, with 16 bases between. The CDR3 has 18 amino acids. Germline CDR1 is MNHEY and CDR2 is SVGAGI. CDR3 sequence (DNA): TGTGCCAGCAGTTACACGCTAGCGCGAGCGTCGAACACCGGGGAGCTGTTTTTT. It is translated as CASSYTLARASNTGELFF.